A selection of T cell receptor beta chains follows, all from one sample in a study of metastatic and nonmetastatic thyroid tumors. With MiXCR, TCRdb reprocessed the PCR reads. The sample holds approximately 7,000 clones, 18% seen once. The specimen was adjacent normal tissue. The receptors here all came from a male donor with papillary thyroid cancer or a benign thyroid nodule (not recorded which). Some clones in this sample may be carry-over from other donors' samples. The CDR3 runs from the conserved cysteine through the conserved F or W. Each record gives: J gene, clone size, D gene, V gene, CDR3 protein, CDR3 DNA. The D gene is left open where the match is weak. Clone size, where shown, is once, few, many, or a class for clones that have expanded.

j_call: TRBJ2-5; clone_size: NA; d_call: NA; v_call: TRBV5-5; cdr3_aa: CASTPVRLTGRQYF; cdr3_nt: TGTGCCAGCACCCCCGTGAGGTTGACAGGTCGCCAGTACTTC
j_call: TRBJ2-7; clone_size: many; d_call: NA; v_call: TRBV13; cdr3_aa: CASSLSGRTPHEQYF; cdr3_nt: TGTGCCAGCAGCTTGTCTGGGCGGACTCCACACGAGCAGTACTTC
j_call: TRBJ2-1; clone_size: NA; d_call: NA; v_call: TRBV19; cdr3_aa: CATAWGGRLNEQFF; cdr3_nt: TGTGCCACTGCGTGGGGGGGGCGCTTGAATGAGCAGTTCTTC
j_call: TRBJ2-3; clone_size: NA; d_call: NA; v_call: TRBV10-3; cdr3_aa: CAIRHGLAPTDTQYF; cdr3_nt: TGTGCCATCCGCCATGGGCTCGCCCCCACAGATACGCAGTATTTT
j_call: TRBJ1-2; clone_size: NA; d_call: NA; v_call: TRBV5-1; cdr3_aa: CASSAPGSAYGYTF; cdr3_nt: TGCGCCAGCAGCGCACCCGGGAGCGCATATGGCTACACCTTC
j_call: TRBJ1-6; clone_size: NA; d_call: TRBD1; v_call: TRBV6-5; cdr3_aa: CASSYGRGVGSSPLHF; cdr3_nt: TGTGCCAGCAGTTACGGCAGGGGGGTCGGTAGTTCACCCCTCCACTTT
j_call: TRBJ2-7; clone_size: NA; d_call: NA; v_call: TRBV3-1; cdr3_aa: CASSSTYEQYF; cdr3_nt: TGTGCCAGCAGCTCCACCTACGAGCAGTACTTC
j_call: TRBJ2-2; clone_size: NA; d_call: NA; v_call: TRBV4-1; cdr3_aa: CASSRGSGELFF; cdr3_nt: TGCGCCAGCAGCCGAGGATCCGGGGAGCTGTTTTTT
j_call: TRBJ2-1; clone_size: few; d_call: NA; v_call: TRBV11-2; cdr3_aa: CASSLNPGSFNEQFF; cdr3_nt: TGTGCCAGCAGCCTAAACCCAGGGTCGTTCAATGAGCAGTTCTTC
j_call: TRBJ2-5; clone_size: few; d_call: NA; v_call: TRBV6-1; cdr3_aa: CASSERAGRETQYF; cdr3_nt: TGTGCCAGCAGTGAAAGGGCAGGGCGAGAGACCCAGTACTTC
j_call: TRBJ2-2; clone_size: few; d_call: NA; v_call: TRBV28; cdr3_aa: CASSLLTGELFF; cdr3_nt: TGTGCCAGCAGTTTACTAACCGGGGAGCTGTTTTTT
j_call: TRBJ1-5; clone_size: NA; d_call: TRBD1; v_call: TRBV20-1; cdr3_aa: CSVAGRDRSQPQHF; cdr3_nt: TGCAGTGTCGCAGGAAGGGACAGGAGTCAGCCCCAGCATTTT
j_call: TRBJ2-3; clone_size: many; d_call: TRBD2; v_call: TRBV4-2; cdr3_aa: CASSQAPSSGSTDTQYF; cdr3_nt: TGTGCCAGCAGCCAAGCCCCTTCTAGCGGTAGCACAGATACGCAGTATTTT
j_call: TRBJ2-2; clone_size: medium-sized; d_call: TRBD2; v_call: TRBV19; cdr3_aa: CASSPRLAGEGANTGELFF; cdr3_nt: TGTGCCAGTAGTCCACGACTAGCGGGAGAGGGGGCCAACACCGGGGAGCTGTTTTTT
j_call: TRBJ1-6; clone_size: NA; d_call: NA; v_call: TRBV2; cdr3_aa: CASSGGVQYNSPLHF; cdr3_nt: TGTGCCAGCAGTGGGGGAGTTCAGTATAATTCACCCCTCCACTTT
j_call: TRBJ2-7; clone_size: many; d_call: NA; v_call: TRBV30; cdr3_aa: CAWSPSFYEQYF; cdr3_nt: TGTGCCTGGAGTCCTAGCTTCTACGAGCAGTACTTC
j_call: TRBJ2-5; clone_size: NA; d_call: NA; v_call: TRBV7-7; cdr3_aa: CASSLGGQRGAQYF; cdr3_nt: TGTGCTAGCAGCTTAGGGGGTCAAAGAGGCGCCCAGTACTTC
j_call: TRBJ2-1; clone_size: NA; d_call: TRBD2; v_call: TRBV6-4; cdr3_aa: CASRDKGPPLAGSHNEQFF; cdr3_nt: TGTGCCAGCAGGGACAAAGGTCCCCCGCTAGCGGGATCGCACAATGAGCAGTTCTTC
j_call: TRBJ2-7; clone_size: large; d_call: NA; v_call: TRBV27; cdr3_aa: CASSPSRGHEQYF; cdr3_nt: TGTGCCAGCAGTCCCTCAAGGGGCCACGAGCAGTACTTC
j_call: TRBJ2-7; clone_size: medium-sized; d_call: NA; v_call: TRBV14; cdr3_aa: CASSQGGYEQYF; cdr3_nt: TGTGCCAGCAGCCAAGGAGGATACGAGCAGTACTTC
j_call: TRBJ2-3; clone_size: NA; d_call: TRBD2; v_call: TRBV6-1; cdr3_aa: CASSEQLAGLTDTQYF; cdr3_nt: TGTGCCAGCAGTGAACAACTAGCGGGCCTCACAGATACGCAGTATTTT
j_call: TRBJ2-2; clone_size: NA; d_call: NA; v_call: TRBV19; cdr3_aa: CASSTGLRSTGELFF; cdr3_nt: TGTGCCAGTAGTACTGGCCTACGCAGCACCGGGGAGCTGTTTTTT
j_call: TRBJ2-1; clone_size: few; d_call: TRBD1; v_call: TRBV6-6; cdr3_aa: CASSSGTGGDSIFNEQFF; cdr3_nt: TGTGCCAGCAGCTCCGGGACAGGGGGCGATTCTATCTTCAATGAGCAGTTCTTC
j_call: TRBJ2-1; clone_size: few; d_call: NA; v_call: TRBV2; cdr3_aa: CASSRRGGNEQFF; cdr3_nt: TGTGCCAGCAGTAGACGGGGCGGTAATGAGCAGTTCTTC
j_call: TRBJ1-1; clone_size: many; d_call: NA; v_call: TRBV7-3; cdr3_aa: CASSESPLGEAFF; cdr3_nt: TGTGCCAGCAGCGAATCCCCCTTAGGTGAAGCTTTCTTT
j_call: TRBJ1-5; clone_size: NA; d_call: NA; v_call: TRBV7-2; cdr3_aa: CASSSLGVSNQPQHF; cdr3_nt: TGTGCCAGCAGCTCCCTCGGGGTTAGCAATCAGCCCCAGCATTTT
j_call: TRBJ1-1; clone_size: medium-sized; d_call: NA; v_call: TRBV10-1; cdr3_aa: CASSQDINTEAFF; cdr3_nt: TGCGCCAGCAGTCAGGACATTAACACTGAAGCTTTCTTT
j_call: TRBJ1-5; clone_size: few; d_call: NA; v_call: TRBV12-3/TRBV12-4; cdr3_aa: CASSFSEGHQPQHF; cdr3_nt: TGTGCCAGCAGTTTTTCTGAGGGGCATCAGCCCCAGCATTTT
j_call: TRBJ1-2; clone_size: once; d_call: TRBD1; v_call: TRBV5-1; cdr3_aa: CASDLTGTGYGYTF; cdr3_nt: TGCGCCAGCGATCTCACCGGGACAGGCTATGGCTACACCTTC